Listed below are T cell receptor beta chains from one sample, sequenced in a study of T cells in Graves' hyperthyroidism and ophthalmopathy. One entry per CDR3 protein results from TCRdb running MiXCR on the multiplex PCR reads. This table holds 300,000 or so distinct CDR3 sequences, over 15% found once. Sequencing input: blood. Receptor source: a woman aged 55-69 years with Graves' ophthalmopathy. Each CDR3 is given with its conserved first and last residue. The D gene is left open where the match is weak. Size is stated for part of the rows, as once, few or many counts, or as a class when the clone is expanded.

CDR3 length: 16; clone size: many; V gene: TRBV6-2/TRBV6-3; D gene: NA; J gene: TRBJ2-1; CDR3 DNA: TGTGCCAGCAGTGCCCGGACTGCCTTATCCTACAATGAGCAGTTCTTC; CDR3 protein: CASSARTALSYNEQFF
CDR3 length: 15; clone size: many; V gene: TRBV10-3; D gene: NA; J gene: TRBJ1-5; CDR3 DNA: TGTGCCATCAGTGACAGCATAGGGGGGGTACAGCCCCAGCATTTT; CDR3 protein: CAISDSIGGVQPQHF
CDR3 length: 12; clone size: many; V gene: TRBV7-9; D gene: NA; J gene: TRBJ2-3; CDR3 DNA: TGTGCCAGCAGCTTGGAGGCAGATACGCAGTATTTT; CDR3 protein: CASSLEADTQYF
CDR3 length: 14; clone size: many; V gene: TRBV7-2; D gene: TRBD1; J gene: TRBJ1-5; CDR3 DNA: TGTGCCAGCAGCCCACAGGGGTTCAATCAGCCCCAGCATTTT; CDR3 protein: CASSPQGFNQPQHF
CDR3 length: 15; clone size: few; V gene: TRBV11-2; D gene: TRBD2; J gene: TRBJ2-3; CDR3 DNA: TGTGCCAGCAGCCCGGGACTAGCGGGAGAGGATACGCAGTATTTT; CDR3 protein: CASSPGLAGEDTQYF
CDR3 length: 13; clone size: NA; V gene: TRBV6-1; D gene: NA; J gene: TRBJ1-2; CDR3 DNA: TGTGCCAGCAGAGGGGGGGTTGACTATGGCTACACCTTC; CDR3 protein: CASRGGVDYGYTF
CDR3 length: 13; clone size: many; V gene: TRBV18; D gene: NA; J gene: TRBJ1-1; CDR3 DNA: TGTGCCAGCTCACTTGTCGGGGGGACTGAAGCTTTCTTT; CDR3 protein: CASSLVGGTEAFF
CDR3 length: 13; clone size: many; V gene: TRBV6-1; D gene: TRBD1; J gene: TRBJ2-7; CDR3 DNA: TGTGCCAGCAAAAGAGGACAGGACTACGAGCAGTACTTC; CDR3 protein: CASKRGQDYEQYF
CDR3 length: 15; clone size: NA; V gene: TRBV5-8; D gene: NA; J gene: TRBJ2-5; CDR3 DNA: TGTGCCAGCAGCCGCCTCGACAAAGTGAAAGAGACCCAGTACTTC; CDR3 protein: CASSRLDKVKETQYF
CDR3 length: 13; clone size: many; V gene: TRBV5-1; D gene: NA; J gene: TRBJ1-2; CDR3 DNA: TGCGCCAGCAGCACGACGGTCAACTATGGCTACACCTTC; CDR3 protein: CASSTTVNYGYTF
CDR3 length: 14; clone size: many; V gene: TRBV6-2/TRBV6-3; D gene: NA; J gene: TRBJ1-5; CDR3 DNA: TGTGCCAGCAGTTACATCGGCAGCAATCAGCCCCAGCATTTT; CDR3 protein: CASSYIGSNQPQHF
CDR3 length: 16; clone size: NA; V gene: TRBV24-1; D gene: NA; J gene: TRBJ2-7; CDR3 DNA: TGTGCCACCAGTGACCCCGGGACGGACAATGGGGATGAGCAGTACTTC; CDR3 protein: CATSDPGTDNGDEQYF
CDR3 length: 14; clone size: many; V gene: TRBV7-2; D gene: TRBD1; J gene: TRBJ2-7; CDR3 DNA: TGTGCCAGCAGCGGTAGGACAGGGGACCACGAGCAGTACTTC; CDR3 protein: CASSGRTGDHEQYF
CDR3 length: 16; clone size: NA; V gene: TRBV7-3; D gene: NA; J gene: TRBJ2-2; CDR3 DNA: TGTGCCAGCAGCCAAGGGGCCAGTTTGACAGCCGGGGAGCTGTTTTTT; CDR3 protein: CASSQGASLTAGELFF
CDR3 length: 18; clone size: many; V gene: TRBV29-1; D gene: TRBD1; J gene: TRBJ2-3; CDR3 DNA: TGCAGCGTTGAATCGGGACAGGGTAAAGGAATCTCCACAGATACGCAGTATTTT; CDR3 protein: CSVESGQGKGISTDTQYF
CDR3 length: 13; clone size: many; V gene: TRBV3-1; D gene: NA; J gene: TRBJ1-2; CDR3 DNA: TGTGCCAGCAGCCAAGAATGGGGCGAGGGCTACACCTTC; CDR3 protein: CASSQEWGEGYTF
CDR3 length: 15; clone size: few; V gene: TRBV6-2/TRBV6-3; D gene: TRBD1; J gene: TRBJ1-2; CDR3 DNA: TGTGCCAGCAGTTTCCTGACAGGGGGCGCATCTGGCTACACCTTC; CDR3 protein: CASSFLTGGASGYTF